The present TCR beta chain was sequenced within a study of T cell changes during pregnancy in multiple sclerosis. Repertoires were generated with immunoSEQ multiplex PCR, while TCRdb's copy carries only in-frame clones and drops some. The sample yields 50,000 to 60,000 clones, roughly 90% seen once. Looked up from germline, CDR1 is SGDLS and CDR2 is YYNGEE. The V segment lost 4 bases and the J segment 7 bases; nucleotides outside the gene matches: 6. CDR3 length: 14 residues. The chain carries TRBV9 and TRBJ2-1; the match to TRBD2 covers 9 bases. This clonotype was sampled from a female donor in good health, enrolled as a control in a pregnancy study. The sequencing here drew on CD4+ T cells from peripheral blood mononuclear cells, taken after pregnancy. CDR3 DNA: TGTGCCAGCAGCTCGGGTCTAGCGGGGAATGAGCAGTTCTTC. It yields the protein CASSSGLAGNEQFF.